These 8 T cell receptor beta chains originate from one sample sequenced in a study of blood T cell repertoires in COVID-19. Measured with immunoSEQ multiplex PCR; TCRdb has only the in-frame clones, and not every one. Of more than 200,000 clones detected, around 80% appear once; the ten largest clones hold roughly 8.6%. The sample was peripheral blood. These receptors all come from a man aged 35-49 years with active or convalescent COVID-19.

This sequence joins TRBV30 and TRBJ2-7; no clear D. Trimming stripped 0 bases from V and 7 bases from J, with 16 bases between. CDR1 is GTSNPN, CDR2 SVGIG, per germline (reference sequence). The CDR3 length is 14 residues. CDR3 sequence: CAWSVALRPGEQYF. For the CDR3, the DNA is TGTGCCTGGAGTGTAGCGTTAAGGCCTGGGGAGCAGTACTTC.

J is TRBJ2-4 and V is TRBV4-2; D unresolved. The germline V and J ends were trimmed by 0 bases and 8 bases, with 5 bases remaining between them. The CDR3 sequence is 12 residues long. Looked up from germline, CDR1 is LGHNA and CDR2 is YNFKEQ. The CDR3 is CASSQDPYIQYF. CDR3 coding DNA: TGTGCCAGCAGCCAAGACCCGTACATTCAGTACTTC.

The chain recombines TRBV24-1 with TRBJ2-7; 10 nucleotides agree with TRBD1. The CDR3 has 14 amino acids. Germline CDR1 is KGHDR and CDR2 is SFDVKD. The V segment lost 4 bases and the J segment 5 bases; nucleotides outside the gene matches: 4. The DNA for the CDR3 is TGTGCCACCAGTGACCCGGACAGGGGGAACGAGCAGTACTTC. It encodes CATSDPDRGNEQYF.

The V call is TRBV19, the J call TRBJ1-4; 7 bases agree with TRBD1. CDR1 and CDR2 from the germline V gene are LNHDA and SQIVND (reference sequence). CDR3 length: 14 amino acids. V dropped 5 bases and J dropped 8; count of bases not matched to a gene: 8. CDR3 sequence reads: CASSAGTVNEKLFF. CDR3 nucleotides: TGTGCCAGTAGTGCCGGGACAGTTAACGAAAAACTGTTTTTT.

V usage is TRBV9 and J usage is TRBJ2-1, with 10 bases identical to TRBD2. The CDR3 contains 15 residues. V shed 3 bases, J shed 2 bases, and the junction held 2 bases outside the gene matches. Germline-derived CDR1 and CDR2 are SGDLS and YYNGEE. DNA for the CDR3: TGTGCCAGCAGCGCCGGGACTAGCGCCTACAATGAGCAGTTCTTC. As protein: CASSAGTSAYNEQFF.

The V gene is TRBV7-2, the J gene TRBJ2-3; 10 bases are a match to TRBD2. CDR3 length equals 14 residues. Trimming took 4 bases from V and 9 from J; bases not matched to a gene: 7. The V gene's germline CDR1 is SGHTA and CDR2 FQGNSA. CDR3 loop: CASSSISGGATQYF. The DNA for the CDR3 is TGTGCCAGCAGCTCCATAAGCGGGGGGGCGACGCAGTATTTT.

V usage is TRBV6-5 and J usage is TRBJ1-4; D might be TRBD1 (6 bases). Germline CDR1 reads MNHEY; CDR2 reads SVGAGI. Trimming pared 11 bases from V and 7 bases from J, leaving 17 bases between. The CDR3 loop spans 13 amino acids. CDR3 coding DNA: TGTGCCCGAAGGGGGAGGGTAGGTGAAAAACTGTTTTTT. It codes for CARRGRVGEKLFF.

This sequence joins TRBV7-2 and TRBJ1-2; weak D call: TRBD1 (6 bases). This CDR3 has 15 amino acids. V was pared by 5 bases and J by 6 bases, with 19 bases between. From germline, CDR1 is SGHTA and CDR2 FQGNSA. In DNA, the CDR3 is TGTGCCAGCAGCCCTTCCCCTTACAGGGCTGATGGCTACACCTTC. Its translation: CASSPSPYRADGYTF.